The clone carrying this T cell receptor (beta chain) appeared once. Its specificity is unknown. The protocol was immunoSEQ multiplex PCR, while the TCRdb copy is restricted to in-frame clones and leaves out a portion. The repertoire includes under 850,000 clones, 92% of them detected once, and about 25% sits in the top ten. The entry originates in a study of shared clonotypes between healthy human individuals. The CDR3 runs to 16 residues. Germline V gene data show CDR1 as MNHEY and CDR2 as SMNVEV (reference sequence). V lost 8 bases and J lost 3; bases outside the gene matches: 11. In the naive CD8 group, cells lacked CD45RO and were positively selected for CCR7, so terminally differentiated effector memory CD45RA+ cells were left out. Whole-study findings and limits: Clonotype sharing among donors was thought likely to change with sequencing depth.

The TCR originated in a man aged 30-40 years in good health. Source material: naive CD8+ T cells sorted from blood. The chain links TRBV27 to TRBJ1-2, with 11 nucleotides matching TRBD1. CDR3 in DNA: TGTGCCAGCGGCGGACAGGGGGCGCCGGCCTACTATGGCTACACCTTC. The encoded protein is CASGGQGAPAYYGYTF.